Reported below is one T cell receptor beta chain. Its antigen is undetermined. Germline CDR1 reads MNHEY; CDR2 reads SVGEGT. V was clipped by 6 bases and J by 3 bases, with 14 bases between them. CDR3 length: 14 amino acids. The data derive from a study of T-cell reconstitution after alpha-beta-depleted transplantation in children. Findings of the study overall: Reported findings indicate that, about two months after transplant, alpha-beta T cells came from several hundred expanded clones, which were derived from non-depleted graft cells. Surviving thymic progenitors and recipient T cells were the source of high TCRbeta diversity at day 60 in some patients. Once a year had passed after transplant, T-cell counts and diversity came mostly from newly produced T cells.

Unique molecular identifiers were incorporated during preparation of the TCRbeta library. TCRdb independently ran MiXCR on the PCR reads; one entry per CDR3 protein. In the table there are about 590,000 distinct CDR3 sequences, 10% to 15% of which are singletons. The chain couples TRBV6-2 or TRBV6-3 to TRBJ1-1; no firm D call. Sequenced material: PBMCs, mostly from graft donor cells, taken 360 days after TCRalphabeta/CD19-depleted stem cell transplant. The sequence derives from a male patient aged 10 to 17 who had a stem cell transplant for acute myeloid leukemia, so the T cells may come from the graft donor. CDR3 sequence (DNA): TGTGCCAGCAGCCCCGTGGGGTGGGACACTGAAGCTTTCTTT. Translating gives CASSPVGWDTEAFF.